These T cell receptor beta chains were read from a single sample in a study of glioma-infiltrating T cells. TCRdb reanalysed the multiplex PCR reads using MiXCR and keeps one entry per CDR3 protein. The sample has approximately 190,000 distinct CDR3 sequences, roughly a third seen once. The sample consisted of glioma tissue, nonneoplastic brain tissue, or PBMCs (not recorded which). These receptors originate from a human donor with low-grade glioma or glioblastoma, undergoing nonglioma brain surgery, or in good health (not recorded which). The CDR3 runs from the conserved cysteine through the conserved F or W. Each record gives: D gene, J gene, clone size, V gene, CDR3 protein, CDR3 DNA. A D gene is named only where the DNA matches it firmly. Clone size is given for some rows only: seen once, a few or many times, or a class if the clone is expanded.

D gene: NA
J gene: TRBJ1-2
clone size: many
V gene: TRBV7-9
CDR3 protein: CASSPTSLGYTF
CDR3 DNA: TGTGCCAGCAGCCCCACAAGCCTTGGCTACACCTTC

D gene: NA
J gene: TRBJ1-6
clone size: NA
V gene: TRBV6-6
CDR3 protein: CASSYSSSDNSPLDF
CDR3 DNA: TGTGCCAGCAGTTACTCCTCTTCAGATAATTCACCCCTCGACTTT

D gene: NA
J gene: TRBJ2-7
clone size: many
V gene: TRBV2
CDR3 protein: CASRPGLASYEQYF
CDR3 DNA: TGTGCCAGCAGGCCGGGACTGGCTTCCTACGAGCAGTACTTC

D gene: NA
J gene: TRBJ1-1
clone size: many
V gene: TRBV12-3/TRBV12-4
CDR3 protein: CASSHWGTEAFF
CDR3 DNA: TGTGCCAGCAGTCACTGGGGGACTGAAGCTTTCTTT

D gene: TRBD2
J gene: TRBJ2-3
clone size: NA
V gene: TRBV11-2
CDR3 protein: CASSPAAGETDTQYF
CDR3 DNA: TGTGCCAGCAGCCCAGCGGCGGGAGAGACAGATACGCAGTATTTT

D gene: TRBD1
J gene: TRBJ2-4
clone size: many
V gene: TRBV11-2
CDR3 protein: CASSRIDRGVAKNIQYF
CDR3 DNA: TGTGCCAGCAGCCGGATCGACAGGGGAGTAGCCAAAAACATTCAGTACTTC

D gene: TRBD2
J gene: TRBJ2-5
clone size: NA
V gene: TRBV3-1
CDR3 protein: CASSQALAGGRETQYF
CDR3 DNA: TGTGCCAGCAGCCAAGCACTAGCGGGAGGCCGCGAGACCCAGTACTTC

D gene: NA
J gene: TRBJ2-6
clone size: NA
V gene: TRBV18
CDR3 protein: CTSSPPGRGPSSGANILTF
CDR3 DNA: TGTACCAGCTCACCACCTGGACGGGGGCCCAGCTCTGGGGCCAACATCCTGACTTTC

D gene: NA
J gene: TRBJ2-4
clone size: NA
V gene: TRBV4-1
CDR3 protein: CASSQPQGRCIQSF
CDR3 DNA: TGCGCCAGCAGCCAGCCACAGGGTAGGTGCATTCAGTCCTTC

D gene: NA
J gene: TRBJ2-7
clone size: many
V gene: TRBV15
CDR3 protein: CATSRDTGYEQYF
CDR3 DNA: TGTGCCACCAGCAGAGATACTGGCTACGAGCAGTACTTC

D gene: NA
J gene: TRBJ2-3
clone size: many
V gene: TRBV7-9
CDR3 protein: CASSLRSQGVTDTQYF
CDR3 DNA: TGTGCCAGCAGCTTACGGTCCCAGGGAGTAACAGATACGCAGTATTTT

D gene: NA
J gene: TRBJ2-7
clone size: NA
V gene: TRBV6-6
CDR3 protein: CASSYELYEQYF
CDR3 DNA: TGTGCCAGCAGTTACGAGTTGTACGAGCAGTACTTC

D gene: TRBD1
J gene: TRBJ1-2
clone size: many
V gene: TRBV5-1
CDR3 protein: CASARTGADYGYTF
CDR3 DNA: TGCGCCAGCGCTAGGACAGGGGCGGACTATGGCTACACCTTC

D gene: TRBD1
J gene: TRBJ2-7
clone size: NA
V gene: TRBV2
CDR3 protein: CASRPRQGLSYEQYF
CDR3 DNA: TGTGCCAGCAGACCAAGACAGGGGTTATCCTACGAGCAGTACTTC

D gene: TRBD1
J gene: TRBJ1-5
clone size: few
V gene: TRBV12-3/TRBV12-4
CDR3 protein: CASRETGYNTARGQPQHF
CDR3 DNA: TGTGCCAGCAGAGAGACAGGGTACAATACCGCCAGGGGTCAGCCCCAGCATTTT

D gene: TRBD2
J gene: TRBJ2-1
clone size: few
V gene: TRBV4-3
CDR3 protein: CASSPGLAGGYGQFF
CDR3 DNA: TGCGCCAGCAGCCCGGGACTAGCGGGAGGCTATGGGCAGTTCTTC

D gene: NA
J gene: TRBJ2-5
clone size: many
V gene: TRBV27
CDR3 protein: CASSFADQETQYF
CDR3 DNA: TGTGCCAGCAGTTTTGCGGATCAAGAGACCCAGTACTTC

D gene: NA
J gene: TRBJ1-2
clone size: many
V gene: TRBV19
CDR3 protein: CASSRQKANYGYTF
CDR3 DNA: TGTGCCAGTAGTCGACAGAAAGCTAACTATGGCTACACCTTC

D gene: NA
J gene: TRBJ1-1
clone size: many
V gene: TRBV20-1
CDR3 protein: CSARVNEGNTEAFF
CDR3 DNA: TGCAGTGCTAGAGTCAATGAGGGGAACACTGAAGCTTTCTTT

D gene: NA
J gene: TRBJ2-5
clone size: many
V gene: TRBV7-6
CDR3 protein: CASSLAQQETQYF
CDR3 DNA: TGTGCCAGCAGCTTAGCACAGCAAGAGACCCAGTACTTC

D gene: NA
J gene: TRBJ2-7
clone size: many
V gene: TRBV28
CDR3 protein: CASSLVGLQYF
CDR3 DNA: TGTGCCAGCAGTTTGGTAGGGTTACAGTACTTC

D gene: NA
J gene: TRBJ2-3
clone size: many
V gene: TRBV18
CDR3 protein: CASSGDYSPADTQYF
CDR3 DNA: TGTGCCAGCTCAGGAGACTACTCGCCAGCAGATACGCAGTATTTT

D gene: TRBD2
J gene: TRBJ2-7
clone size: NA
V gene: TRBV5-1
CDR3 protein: CASSFAGLAGNYEQYF
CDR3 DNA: TGCGCCAGCAGCTTCGCGGGGCTAGCGGGGAACTACGAGCAGTACTTC

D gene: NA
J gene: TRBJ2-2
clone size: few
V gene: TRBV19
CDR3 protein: CASSPPGTRNTGELFF
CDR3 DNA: TGTGCCAGTAGCCCCCCCGGGACCCGAAACACCGGGGAGCTGTTTTTT

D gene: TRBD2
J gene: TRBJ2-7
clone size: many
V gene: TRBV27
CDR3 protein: CASTHWSSGKYEQYF
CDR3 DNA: TGTGCCAGCACCCATTGGTCTAGCGGGAAGTACGAGCAGTACTTC

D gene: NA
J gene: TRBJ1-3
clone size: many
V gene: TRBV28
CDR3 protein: CASTTGGPLSGNTIYF
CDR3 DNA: TGTGCCAGCACCACTGGGGGTCCTCTATCCGGAAACACCATATATTTT